The 10 T cell receptor beta chains in this list originate from one sample, sequenced in a study of cytomegalovirus exposure and HLA in healthy donors. The PCR had 60 Vbeta and 13 Jbeta primers. TCRdb's copy holds only in-frame clones and misses some; the assay was immunoSEQ multiplex PCR. The sample has 150,000 to 200,000 clones, roughly 80% seen once. The material sequenced was PBMCs. These receptors originate from a woman in her thirties or forties in good health and CMV-seropositive.

The chain couples TRBV4-1 to TRBJ1-5; 7 positions match TRBD1. J lost 5 bases, V lost 3 bases, and 10 bases had no gene match. Germline V gene lookup returns CDR1 MGHRA and CDR2 YSYEKL. This CDR3 comprises 16 residues. CDR3 loop: CASSQDHRGTYQPQHF. CDR3 nucleotides: TGCGCCAGCAGCCAGGATCACAGGGGTACATATCAGCCCCAGCATTTT.

The CDR3 DNA is TGTGCCAGCAGTTTATGGCGGGGCGGGGGGAACACCGGGGAGCTGTTTTTT. Its protein is CASSLWRGGGNTGELFF. This rearrangement joins TRBV28 to TRBJ2-2; 7 nucleotides agree with TRBD2. After removal of 0 bases from V and 1 base from J, the junction contained 5 bases not matched to a gene. Germline CDR1 and CDR2: MDHEN and SYDVKM. The CDR3 contains 17 residues.

The V and J genes are TRBV7-6 and TRBJ1-3, with D possibly TRBD1 on 5 matching bases. V dropped 4 bases and J dropped 0 bases, with 19 bases sitting between them. The CDR3 is made up of 18 amino acids. Germline CDR1 SGHVS, CDR2 FNYEAQ. CDR3 coding DNA: TGTGCCAGCAGCTCTCTTCGGGGGGATAGATACTCTGGAAACACCATATATTTT. Encoded protein: CASSSLRGDRYSGNTIYF.

This chain links TRBV7-9 with TRBJ1-4, with D perhaps TRBD1 (5 bases). Germline V gene lookup returns CDR1 SEHNR and CDR2 FQNEAQ (reference sequence). The CDR3 has 15 residues. The V and J ends lost 5 bases and 3 bases respectively, with 13 bases between them. The CDR3 loop is CASSRGGSANEKLFF. As DNA, the CDR3 is TGTGCCAGCAGCCGGGGGGGGTCGGCTAATGAAAAACTGTTTTTT.

The chain is built from TRBV6-6 and TRBJ1-2; maybe TRBD1 (6 bases). Trimming cost V 6 bases and J 4 bases, with 18 bases left between them. This CDR3 is 15 amino acids long. Per the germline V gene, CDR1 is MNHNY and CDR2 is SVGAGI (reference sequence). The CDR3 DNA reads TGTGCCAGCAGCTCGTCAAGGGGGTCGGGCTATGGCTACACCTTC. Protein sequence: CASSSSRGSGYGYTF.

The V gene is TRBV7-2, the J gene TRBJ1-2, with a possible D match to TRBD1 (6 bases). The CDR3 is 14 residues long. V lost 5 bases to trimming and J lost 4 bases, with 14 bases between them. Germline-derived CDR1 and CDR2 are SGHTA and FQGNSA. DNA for the CDR3: TGTGCCAGCAGCCGGCGGTCCAGGGGCTATGGCTACACCTTC. Amino acid sequence: CASSRRSRGYGYTF.

This chain joins TRBV18 and TRBJ1-3; D call uncertain. The CDR3 totals 16 residues. Trimming left V 6 bases short and J 0 bases short, with 15 bases between. Germline assignment: CDR1 KGHSH and CDR2 LQKENI. The CDR3 loop reads CASSREGQTSGNTIYF. The CDR3 DNA reads TGTGCCAGCTCGCGAGAGGGTCAGACCTCTGGAAACACCATATATTTT.

The chain uses TRBV27 and TRBJ2-1; a weak D match, TRBD1 (5 bases). The V end was cut by 2 bases, the J end by 9 bases, with 14 bases between. The germline gives CDR1 MNHEY, CDR2 SMNVEV (reference sequence). This CDR3 comprises 14 residues. Here the CDR3 reads CASSLGLGQGEQFF. For the CDR3, the DNA is TGTGCCAGCAGTTTAGGGCTGGGCCAGGGTGAGCAGTTCTTC.

This clone was found a few times. V gene TRBV7-9 combines with J gene TRBJ2-1; 11 positions match TRBD2. The CDR3 is 15 residues long. CDR1 is SEHNR and CDR2 is FQNEAQ in the germline V gene (reference sequence). The V and J ends lost 4 bases and 5 bases, in that order; junction bases with no gene match: 4. The CDR3 region is CASSSGTSGDNEQFF. The CDR3 DNA sequence: TGTGCCAGCAGCTCCGGGACTAGCGGAGACAATGAGCAGTTCTTC.

This chain uses TRBV7-2 with TRBJ1-1; 9 nucleotides agree with TRBD1. Unmatched junction bases numbered 0, after V lost 3 bases and J lost 1 base. The CDR3 sequence is 14 residues long. Germline V gene data show CDR1 as SGHTA and CDR2 as FQGNSA. CDR3 sequence (DNA): TGTGCCAGCAGCTTGGACAGGGGGAACACTGAAGCTTTCTTT. It translates to CASSLDRGNTEAFF.